Following are 4 T cell receptor beta chains from one sample sequenced in a study of patients and donors after allogeneic stem cell transplantation. A single record per CDR3 protein comes from TCRdb applying MiXCR to the RT-PCR reads. Counted here are 390,000 or so distinct CDR3 sequences, 16% occurring once; the ten biggest clones make up less than 8%. The source material was blood, either unsorted or a sorted T cell fraction (not recorded which). These receptors all come from a human donor who was either an allogeneic HSCT recipient or a stem cell or donor lymphocyte infusion donor (not recorded which). It is not recorded whose cells these are; they may come from a transplant donor.

This clonotype was counted between two and nine times. The gene calls are TRBV7-9 and TRBJ1-1; D is undetermined. The CDR3 extends over 16 amino acids. The germline gives CDR1 SEHNR, CDR2 FQNEAQ (reference sequence). Trimming cost V 6 bases and J 9 bases, with 26 bases left between them. DNA for the CDR3: TGTGCCAGCAGTTACCACGAAGGGCAGGAAAGAAAGAAAGCTTTCTTT. This codes for CASSYHEGQERKKAFF.

The V gene is TRBV7-9, the J gene TRBJ2-7, with D unclear. Germline V lookup: CDR1 SEHNR, CDR2 FQNEAQ (reference sequence). V was shortened by 5 bases and J by 2 bases, with 10 bases between the two germline ends. This CDR3 is 13 amino acids long. CDR3 protein: CASSAGITYEQYF. For the CDR3, the DNA is TGTGCCAGCAGCGCCGGAATCACCTACGAGCAGTACTTC.

V usage is TRBV7-9 and J usage is TRBJ2-1, with TRBD2 identical over 9 bases. Per the germline V gene, CDR1 is SEHNR and CDR2 is FQNEAQ (reference sequence). J was trimmed by 8 bases and V by 1 base; bases with no gene match: 9. The CDR3 has 16 amino acids. CDR3 protein: CASSLGPLAGRHEQFF. In DNA, the CDR3 is TGTGCCAGCAGCTTAGGTCCCCTAGCGGGGAGGCATGAGCAGTTCTTC.

This chain connects TRBV4-3 to TRBJ2-7; weak D call: TRBD1 (6 bases). The CDR3 has 15 amino acids. V was pared by 0 bases and J by 1 base, with 10 bases between. Germline CDR1 LGHNA, CDR2 YSLEER. In DNA, the CDR3 is TGCGCCAGCAGCCAAGAGGACAGACTATCCTACGAGCAGTACTTC. Protein: CASSQEDRLSYEQYF.